The 5 T cell receptor beta chains given below trace back to one sample, sequenced in a study of blood T cell repertoires in COVID-19. Produced via immunoSEQ multiplex PCR; TCRdb's table is partial and in-frame only. The sample records some 330,000 clones, roughly four fifths being singletons. Source material: PBMCs or T cells enriched from blood (not recorded which). The receptors shown here come from a woman aged 45-60 years who had recovered from COVID-19.

The gene calls are TRBV30 and TRBJ2-3; D is possibly TRBD2 (6 bases). Germline loops: CDR1 GTSNPN, CDR2 SVGIG (reference sequence). This CDR3 region has 13 residues. V was clipped by 2 bases and J by 3 bases, with 9 bases between them. The DNA for the CDR3 is TGTGCCTGGAGTAACGGGGGAACAGATACGCAGTATTTT. It is translated as CAWSNGGTDTQYF.

V usage is TRBV20-1 and J usage is TRBJ2-5; unclear D gene. The germline CDR1 and CDR2 sequences are DFQATT and SNEGSKA (reference sequence). The CDR3 has 12 residues. With 3 bases removed from V and 3 bases from J, the gap between germline ends came to 8 bases. The CDR3 is CSASSGEETQYF. The DNA of the CDR3 is TGCAGTGCTAGTTCCGGTGAAGAGACCCAGTACTTC.

The chain couples TRBV6-5 to TRBJ1-6; 7 bases are a match to TRBD1. The CDR3 is made up of 15 amino acids. V was pared by 5 bases and J by 3 bases, with 4 bases of the junction left unmatched. From germline, CDR1 is MNHEY and CDR2 SVGAGI. CDR3 DNA sequence: TGTGCCAGCAGTATCCGGGACAGCTATAATTCACCCCTCCACTTT. It specifies CASSIRDSYNSPLHF.

The chain links TRBV5-1 to TRBJ1-3, with TRBD1 identical over 9 bases. V lost 3 bases and J lost 9; bases outside the gene matches: 16. Germline assignment: CDR1 SGHRS and CDR2 YFSETQ. This CDR3 spans 17 amino acids. CDR3 in amino acids: CASSSGTGPAFGVTIYF. In DNA, the CDR3 is TGCGCCAGCAGCTCCGGGACAGGGCCTGCTTTTGGCGTCACCATATATTTT.

The CDR3, as DNA: TGTGCCAGTGGGACAGCTGGAAACACCATATATTTT. This encodes CASGTAGNTIYF. The genes are TRBV19 and TRBJ1-3; 7 nucleotides line up with TRBD1. This CDR3 spans 12 amino acids. V shed 8 bases and J 2 bases; nucleotides not matched to a gene: 0. CDR1 LNHDA and CDR2 SQIVND come from the germline V gene (reference sequence).